The 13 T cell receptor beta chains below were found in one sample sequenced in a study of blood T cells in healthy people across ages. PCR was performed a second time for about 7 to 11 cycles using a sample-barcoded 5' primer and a J-beta primer mix. MiXCR, run by TCRdb on the 5' RACE reads, gives a single entry per CDR3 protein. Of 2 million or so distinct CDR3 sequences listed, 49% are singletons. The material sequenced was blood. The source is a woman aged 40-49 years in good health.

J is TRBJ2-3 and V is TRBV9, with D perhaps matching TRBD2 (7 bases). Germline CDR1 SGDLS, CDR2 YYNGEE. Between the trimmed V and J ends, which lost 4 bases and 0 bases, there was a span of 21 bases. The CDR3 is made up of 18 amino acids. CDR3 in amino acids: CASSIPREGVSSTDTQYF. The CDR3 DNA reads as TGTGCCAGCAGCATCCCCAGGGAGGGGGTTTCGAGCACAGATACGCAGTATTTT.

The chain is built from TRBV28 and TRBJ1-5, with 7 bases aligning to TRBD1. CDR1 is MDHEN, CDR2 SYDVKM, per germline. This CDR3 comprises 13 residues. With V trimmed by 5 bases and J by 4 bases, 2 bases remained unmatched. The CDR3 sequence: CASSGTVNQPQHF. DNA of the CDR3: TGTGCCAGCAGTGGGACAGTTAATCAGCCCCAGCATTTT.

The chain employs TRBV15 and TRBJ2-1, with 9 positions matching TRBD1. The CDR3 length is 14 residues. The V gene end was trimmed by 4 bases and the J gene end by 8 bases; junction bases not matched to a gene: 6. Germline CDR1 LNHNV, CDR2 YYDKDF (reference sequence). The CDR3 loop is CATSKRTGVDEQFF. CDR3 bases: TGTGCCACCAGCAAAAGGACAGGGGTGGATGAGCAGTTCTTC.

V usage is TRBV12-3 or TRBV12-4 and J usage is TRBJ2-1; D is unresolved. The CDR3 runs to 12 residues. Deletions cut 3 bases from V and 9 bases from J, with 9 bases between. In DNA, the CDR3 is TGTGCCAGCAGTTTTGAAAGATTTGAGCAGTTCTTC. Encoded protein: CASSFERFEQFF.

The chain has TRBV7-9 and TRBJ2-7; 7 positions agree with TRBD2. The J call is in doubt because the DNA end fits TRBJ2-5 better. The CDR3 extends over 16 amino acids. The germline gives CDR1 SEHNR, CDR2 FQNEAQ (reference sequence). CDR3 protein: CASSLATGLRGETQYF. For the CDR3, the DNA is TGTGCCAGCAGCTTAGCGACGGGACTAAGAGGGGAGACCCAGTACTTC.

The chain uses TRBV10-3 and TRBJ2-3; 7 bases agree with TRBD1. The CDR3 loop spans 15 amino acids. The V segment lost 6 bases and the J segment 0 bases; nucleotides outside the gene matches: 6. Germline loops: CDR1 ENHRY, CDR2 SYGVKD. CDR3 in amino acids: CAISEGQSSTDTQYF. For the CDR3, the DNA is TGTGCCATCAGCGAGGGACAGTCAAGCACAGATACGCAGTATTTT.

CDR3 nucleotides: TGTGCCAGCAGCGACCCGACTAGCACAGATACGCAGTATTTT. Translation: CASSDPTSTDTQYF. This chain connects TRBV9 to TRBJ2-3, with D unresolved. The CDR3 sequence is 14 residues long. Trimming shortened V by 3 bases and J by 0 bases, and 8 bases separated the two germline ends. Germline V gene sequence: CDR1 SGDLS, CDR2 YYNGEE.

In its sample, this clonotype was seen once. V gene TRBV4-1 combines with J gene TRBJ1-1; TRBD1 aligns across 7 bases. This CDR3 comprises 15 residues. The junction had 10 bases not matched to a gene; V was cut back by 4 bases and J by 5 bases. Germline CDR1 MGHRA, CDR2 YSYEKL. CDR3 in DNA: TGCGCCAGCAGCCGAGACAGGGCTGGGGGGACTGAAGCTTTCTTT. It encodes CASSRDRAGGTEAFF.

The chain couples TRBV7-9 to TRBJ2-7; D perhaps matches TRBD1 (5 bases). Trimming pared 5 bases from V and 3 bases from J, leaving 14 bases between. From germline, CDR1 is SEHNR and CDR2 FQNEAQ (reference sequence). The CDR3 length is 14 residues. DNA for the CDR3: TGTGCCAGCAGCGGCGCGACAGTAGTCTACGAGCAGTACTTC. It yields the protein CASSGATVVYEQYF.

Here the CDR3 DNA reads TGTGCCAGCAGCGAACATCCCTCAGGACAGGGGGCTTATGGCTACACCTTC. This sequence encodes CASSEHPSGQGAYGYTF. This rearrangement joins TRBV9 to TRBJ1-2, with TRBD1 matching over 11 bases. This CDR3 is 17 amino acids long. Trimming cost V 3 bases and J 5 bases; bases outside gene matches: 12. Germline V CDR1 and CDR2: SGDLS, YYNGEE.

This chain joins TRBV3-1 and TRBJ2-1; possibly TRBD1 or TRBD2 for D (5 bases each). From germline, CDR1 is LGHDT and CDR2 YNNKEL (reference sequence). V lost 1 base, J lost 1 base, and 14 bases lay in between. CDR3 length: 17 amino acids. The CDR3 reads CASSQGKGTQSYNEQFF. CDR3 sequence (DNA): TGTGCCAGCAGCCAAGGTAAAGGGACGCAGTCCTACAATGAGCAGTTCTTC.

This sequence joins TRBV13 and TRBJ2-1, with 7 bases that match TRBD2. This CDR3 is 19 amino acids long. Germline trimming cut 1 base from V and 1 base from J; bases unmatched to any gene: 13. Germline values: CDR1 PRHDT, CDR2 FYEKMQ (reference sequence). CDR3 loop: CASSLVAGLADSSYNEQFF. DNA of the CDR3: TGTGCCAGCAGCTTAGTGGCCGGGCTAGCGGATTCTTCCTACAATGAGCAGTTCTTC.

This chain joins TRBV25-1 and TRBJ2-3; no firm D call. The V end was cut by 0 bases, the J end by 0 bases, with 10 bases between. The germline CDR1 and CDR2 sequences are MGHDK and SYGVNS. The CDR3 runs to 16 residues. The CDR3 loop is CASSEYSQSSTDTQYF. Here the CDR3 DNA reads TGTGCCAGCAGTGAATATAGTCAGTCTAGCACAGATACGCAGTATTTT.